The present entry profiles one T cell receptor (beta chain) with its context. The data derive from a study of blood T cells in healthy people across ages. This CDR3 region has 18 residues. Trimming removed 3 bases from V and 3 bases from J, with 23 bases in between. CDR1 is SEHNR, CDR2 FQNEAQ, per germline (reference sequence). It was with a sample-barcoded 5' primer and a J-beta primer mix that a second PCR of about 7 to 12 cycles was run. TCRdb analysed the 5' RACE reads with MiXCR anew, one entry per CDR3 protein. Of 1.2 million to 1.5 million distinct CDR3 sequences listed, 59% are singletons. The genes are TRBV7-9 and TRBJ1-2, with D unclear. Input material: blood. This receptor was identified in a man younger than 30 in good health. CDR3 in DNA: TGTGCCAGCAGCTTTCAGTGGGTTGCGGCCAGCTCAGACTATGGCTACACCTTC. This sequence encodes CASSFQWVAASSDYGYTF.